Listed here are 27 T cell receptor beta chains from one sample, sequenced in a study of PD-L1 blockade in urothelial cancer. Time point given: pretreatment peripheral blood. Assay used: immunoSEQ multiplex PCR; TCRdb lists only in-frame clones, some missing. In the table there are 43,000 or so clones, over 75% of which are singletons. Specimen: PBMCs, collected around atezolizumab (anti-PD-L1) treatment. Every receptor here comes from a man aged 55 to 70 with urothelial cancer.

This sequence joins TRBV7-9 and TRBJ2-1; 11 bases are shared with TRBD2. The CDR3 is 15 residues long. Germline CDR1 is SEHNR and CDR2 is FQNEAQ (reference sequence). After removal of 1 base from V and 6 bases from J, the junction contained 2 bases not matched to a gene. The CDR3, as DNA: TGTGCCAGCAGCTTAGAACTAGCGGGGGCCAATGAGCAGTTCTTC. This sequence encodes CASSLELAGANEQFF.

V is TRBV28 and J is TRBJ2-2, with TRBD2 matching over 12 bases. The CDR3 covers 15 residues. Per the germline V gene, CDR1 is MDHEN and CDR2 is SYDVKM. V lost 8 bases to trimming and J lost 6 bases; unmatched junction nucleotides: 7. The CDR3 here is CASGTLAGGAGELFF. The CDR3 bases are TGTGCCAGCGGAACACTAGCGGGGGGTGCCGGGGAGCTGTTTTTT. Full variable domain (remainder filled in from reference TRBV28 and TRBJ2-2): DVKVTQSSRYLVKRTGEKVFLECVQDMDHENMFWYRQDPGLGLRLIYFSYDVKMKEKGDIPEGYSVSREKKERFSLILESASTNQTSMYLCASGTLAGGAGELFFGEGSRLTVL.

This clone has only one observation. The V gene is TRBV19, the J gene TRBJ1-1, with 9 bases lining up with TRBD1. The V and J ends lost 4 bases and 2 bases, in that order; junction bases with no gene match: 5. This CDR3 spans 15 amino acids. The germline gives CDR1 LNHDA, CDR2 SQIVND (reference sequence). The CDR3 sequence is CASSTDRGFNTEAFF. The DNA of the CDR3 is TGTGCCAGTAGTACGGACAGGGGTTTCAACACTGAAGCTTTCTTT.

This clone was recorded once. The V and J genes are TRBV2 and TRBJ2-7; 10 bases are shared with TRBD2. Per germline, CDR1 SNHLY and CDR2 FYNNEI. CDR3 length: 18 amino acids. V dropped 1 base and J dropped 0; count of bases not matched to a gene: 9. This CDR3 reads CASSEVFLAGDSSYEQYF. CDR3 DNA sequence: TGTGCCAGCAGTGAAGTTTTCCTAGCGGGGGATTCCTCCTACGAGCAGTACTTC.

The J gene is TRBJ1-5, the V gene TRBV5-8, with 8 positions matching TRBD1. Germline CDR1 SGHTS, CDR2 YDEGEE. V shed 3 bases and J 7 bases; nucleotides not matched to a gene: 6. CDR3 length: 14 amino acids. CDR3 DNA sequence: TGTGCCAGCAGCTCGGACAGGGCAAGACAGCCCCAGCATTTT. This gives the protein CASSSDRARQPQHF.

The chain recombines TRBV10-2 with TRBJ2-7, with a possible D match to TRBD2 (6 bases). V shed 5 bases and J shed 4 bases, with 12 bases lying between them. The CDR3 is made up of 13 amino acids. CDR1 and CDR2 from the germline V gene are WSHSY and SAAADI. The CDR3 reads CASSSSAGYEQYF. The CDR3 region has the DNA TGCGCCAGCAGTAGCTCGGCGGGATACGAGCAGTACTTC.

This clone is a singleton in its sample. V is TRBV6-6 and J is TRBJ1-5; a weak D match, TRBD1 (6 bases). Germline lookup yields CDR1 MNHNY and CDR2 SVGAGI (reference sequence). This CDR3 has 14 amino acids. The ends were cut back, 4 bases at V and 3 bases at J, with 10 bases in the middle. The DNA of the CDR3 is TGTGCCAGCAGTTCCGGACAGCCCAATCAGCCCCAGCATTTT. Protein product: CASSSGQPNQPQHF.

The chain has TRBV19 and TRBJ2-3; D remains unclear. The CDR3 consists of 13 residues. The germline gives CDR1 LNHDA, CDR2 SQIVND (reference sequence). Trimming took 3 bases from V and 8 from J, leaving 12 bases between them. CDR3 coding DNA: TGTGCCAGTAGTATTTCGGCATCGGGTACGCAGTATTTT. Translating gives CASSISASGTQYF. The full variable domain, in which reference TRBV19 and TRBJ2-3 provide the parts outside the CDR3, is DGGITQSPKYLFRKEGQNVTLSCEQNLNHDAMYWYRQDPGQGLRLIYYSQIVNDFQKGDIAEGYSVSREKKESFPLTVTSAQKNPTAFYLCASSISASGTQYFGPGTRLTVL.

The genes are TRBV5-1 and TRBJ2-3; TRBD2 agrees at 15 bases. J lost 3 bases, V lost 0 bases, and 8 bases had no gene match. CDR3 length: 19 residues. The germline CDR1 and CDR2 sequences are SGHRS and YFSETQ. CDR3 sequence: CASSLGGLAGGYVTDTQYF. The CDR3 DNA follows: TGCGCCAGCAGCTTGGGGGGACTAGCGGGGGGTTACGTTACAGATACGCAGTATTTT.

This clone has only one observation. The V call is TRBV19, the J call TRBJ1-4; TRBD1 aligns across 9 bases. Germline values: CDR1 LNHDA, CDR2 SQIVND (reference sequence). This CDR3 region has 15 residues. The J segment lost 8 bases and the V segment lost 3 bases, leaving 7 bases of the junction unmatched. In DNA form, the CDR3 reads TGTGCCAGTAGTATTTCTGGGACAGGGTACGAAAAACTGTTTTTT. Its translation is CASSISGTGYEKLFF.

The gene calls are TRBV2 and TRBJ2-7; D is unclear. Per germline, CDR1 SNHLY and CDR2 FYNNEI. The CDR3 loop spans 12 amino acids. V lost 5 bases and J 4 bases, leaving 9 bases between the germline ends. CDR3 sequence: CASSIAGYEQYF. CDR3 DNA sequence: TGTGCCAGCAGTATTGCAGGATACGAGCAGTACTTC. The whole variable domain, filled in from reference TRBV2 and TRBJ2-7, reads EPEVTQTPSHQVTQMGQEVILRCVPISNHLYFYWYRQILGQKVEFLVSFYNNEISEKSEIFDDQFSVERPDGSNFTLKIRSTKLEDSAMYFCASSIAGYEQYFGPGTRLTVT.

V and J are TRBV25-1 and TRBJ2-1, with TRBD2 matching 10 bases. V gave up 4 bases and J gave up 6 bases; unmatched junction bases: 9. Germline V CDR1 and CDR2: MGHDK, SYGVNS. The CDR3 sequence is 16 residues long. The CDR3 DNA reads TGTGCCAGCAGTGTGCTAAGGACTAGCGGACCCAATGAGCAGTTCTTC. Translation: CASSVLRTSGPNEQFF.

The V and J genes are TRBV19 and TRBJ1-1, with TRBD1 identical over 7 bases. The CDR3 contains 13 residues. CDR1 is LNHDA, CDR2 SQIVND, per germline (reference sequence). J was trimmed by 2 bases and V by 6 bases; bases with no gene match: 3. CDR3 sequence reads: CASRQGSNTEAFF. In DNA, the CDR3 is TGTGCCAGTAGACAGGGGTCAAACACTGAAGCTTTCTTT. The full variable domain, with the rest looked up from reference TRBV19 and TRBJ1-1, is DGGITQSPKYLFRKEGQNVTLSCEQNLNHDAMYWYRQDPGQGLRLIYYSQIVNDFQKGDIAEGYSVSREKKESFPLTVTSAQKNPTAFYLCASRQGSNTEAFFGQGTRLTVV.

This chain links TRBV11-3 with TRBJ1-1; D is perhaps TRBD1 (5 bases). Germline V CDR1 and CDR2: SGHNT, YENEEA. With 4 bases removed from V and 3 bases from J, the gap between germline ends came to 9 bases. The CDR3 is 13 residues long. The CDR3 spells CASSSRTYTEAFF. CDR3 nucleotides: TGTGCCAGCAGCTCCCGGACATACACTGAAGCTTTCTTT.

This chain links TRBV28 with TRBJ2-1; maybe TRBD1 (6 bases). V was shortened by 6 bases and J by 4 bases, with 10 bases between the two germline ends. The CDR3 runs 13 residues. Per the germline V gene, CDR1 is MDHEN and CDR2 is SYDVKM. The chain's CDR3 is CASSKGVYNEQFF. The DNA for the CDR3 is TGTGCCAGCAGCAAGGGGGTATACAATGAGCAGTTCTTC. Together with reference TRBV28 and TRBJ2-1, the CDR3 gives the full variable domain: DVKVTQSSRYLVKRTGEKVFLECVQDMDHENMFWYRQDPGLGLRLIYFSYDVKMKEKGDIPEGYSVSREKKERFSLILESASTNQTSMYLCASSKGVYNEQFFGPGTRLTVL.

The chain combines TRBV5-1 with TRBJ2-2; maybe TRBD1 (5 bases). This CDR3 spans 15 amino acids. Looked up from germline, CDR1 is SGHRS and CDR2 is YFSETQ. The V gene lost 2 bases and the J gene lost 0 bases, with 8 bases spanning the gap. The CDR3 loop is CASSFGAPNTGELFF. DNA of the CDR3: TGCGCCAGCAGCTTTGGGGCCCCGAACACCGGGGAGCTGTTTTTT. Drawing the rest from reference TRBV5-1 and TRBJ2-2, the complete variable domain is KAGVTQTPRYLIKTRGQQVTLSCSPISGHRSVSWYQQTPGQGLQFLFEYFSETQRNKGNFPGRFSGRQFSNSRSEMNVSTLELGDSALYLCASSFGAPNTGELFFGEGSRLTVL.

CDR3 protein: CASSESGGGYTEAFF. CDR3 coding DNA: TGTGCCAGCAGTGAAAGCGGGGGAGGTTACACTGAAGCTTTCTTT. V gene TRBV2 combines with J gene TRBJ1-1, with D maybe TRBD1 (5 bases). V gave up 2 bases and J gave up 3 bases, with 13 bases separating them. Per germline, CDR1 SNHLY and CDR2 FYNNEI. The CDR3 has 15 amino acids.

The CDR3 DNA is TGCGCCAGCAGCCAAGAAGGCGGGGACTATGGCTACACCTTC. Translated: CASSQEGGDYGYTF. The V call is TRBV4-1, the J call TRBJ1-2; D not certain. Germline-derived CDR1 and CDR2 are MGHRA and YSYEKL. Trimming took 0 bases from V and 3 from J, leaving 8 bases between them. The CDR3 spans 14 residues.

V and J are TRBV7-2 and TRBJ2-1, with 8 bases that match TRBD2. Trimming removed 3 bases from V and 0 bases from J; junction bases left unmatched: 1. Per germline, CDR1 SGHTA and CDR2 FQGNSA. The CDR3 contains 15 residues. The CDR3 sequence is CASSFSGASYNEQFF. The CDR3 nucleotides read TGTGCCAGCAGCTTTAGCGGGGCCTCCTACAATGAGCAGTTCTTC.

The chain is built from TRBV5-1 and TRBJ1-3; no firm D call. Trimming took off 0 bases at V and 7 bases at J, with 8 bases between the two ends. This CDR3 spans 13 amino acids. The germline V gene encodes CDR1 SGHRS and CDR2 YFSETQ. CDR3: CASSLDRDNTIYF. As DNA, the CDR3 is TGCGCCAGCAGCTTGGACAGAGACAACACCATATATTTT.

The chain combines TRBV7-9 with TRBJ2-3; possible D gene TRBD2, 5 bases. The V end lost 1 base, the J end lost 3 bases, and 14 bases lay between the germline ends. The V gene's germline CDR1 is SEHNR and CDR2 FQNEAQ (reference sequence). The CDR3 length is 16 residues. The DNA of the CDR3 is TGTGCCAGCAGCTTAGAGAGCGGCGAAGAAACAGATACGCAGTATTTT. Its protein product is CASSLESGEETDTQYF.

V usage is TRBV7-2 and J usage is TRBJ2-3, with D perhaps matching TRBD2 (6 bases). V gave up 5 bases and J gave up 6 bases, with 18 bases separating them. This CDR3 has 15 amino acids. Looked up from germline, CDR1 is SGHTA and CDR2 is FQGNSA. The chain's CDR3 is CASSPGPSAADTQYF. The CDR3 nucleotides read TGTGCCAGCAGCCCCGGGCCTAGCGCTGCCGATACGCAGTATTTT.

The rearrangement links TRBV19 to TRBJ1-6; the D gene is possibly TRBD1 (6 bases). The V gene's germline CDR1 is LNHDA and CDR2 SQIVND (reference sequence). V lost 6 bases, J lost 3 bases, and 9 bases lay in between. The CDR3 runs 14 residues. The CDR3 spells CASRRTDYNSPLHF. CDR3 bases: TGTGCCAGTAGGAGGACAGACTATAATTCACCCCTCCACTTT.

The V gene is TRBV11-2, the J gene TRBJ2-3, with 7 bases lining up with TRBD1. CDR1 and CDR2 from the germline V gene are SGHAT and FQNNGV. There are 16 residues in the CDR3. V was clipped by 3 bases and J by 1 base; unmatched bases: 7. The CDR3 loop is CASSLEGGAGTDTQYF. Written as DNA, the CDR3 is TGTGCCAGCAGCTTGGAAGGGGGCGCAGGCACAGATACGCAGTATTTT.

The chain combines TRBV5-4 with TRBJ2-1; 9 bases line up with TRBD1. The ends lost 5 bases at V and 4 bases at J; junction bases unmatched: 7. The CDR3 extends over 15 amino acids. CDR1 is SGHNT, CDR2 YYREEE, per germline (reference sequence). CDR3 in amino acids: CASRLTGGRYNEQFF. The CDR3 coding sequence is TGTGCCAGCAGACTAACAGGGGGCCGGTACAATGAGCAGTTCTTC.

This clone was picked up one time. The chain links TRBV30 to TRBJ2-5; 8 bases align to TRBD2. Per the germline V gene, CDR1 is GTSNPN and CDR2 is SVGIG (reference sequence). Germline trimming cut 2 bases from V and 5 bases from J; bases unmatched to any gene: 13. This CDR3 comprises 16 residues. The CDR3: CAWSNTGTRSGETQYF. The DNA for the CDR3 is TGTGCCTGGAGTAACACCGGGACTAGGTCGGGCGAGACCCAGTACTTC.

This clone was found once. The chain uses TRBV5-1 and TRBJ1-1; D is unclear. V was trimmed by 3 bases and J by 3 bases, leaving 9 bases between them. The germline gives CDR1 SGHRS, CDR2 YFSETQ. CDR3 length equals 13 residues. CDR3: CASSYDGDTEAFF. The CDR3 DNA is TGCGCCAGCAGCTACGACGGGGACACTGAAGCTTTCTTT.